The subject of this entry is one TCR beta chain. The time point is: peripheral blood 6 weeks after treatment start. A total of 1 to 8 samples per patient were collected pretreatment and on-treatment. Germline V gene lookup returns CDR1 SEHNR and CDR2 FQNEAQ (reference sequence). Trimming left V 3 bases short and J 2 bases short, with 8 bases between. The CDR3 is made up of 14 amino acids. This record comes from a study of PD-L1 blockade in urothelial cancer. Overall study: After treatment start, blood was analyzed at 3 weeks (second dose) and at 6 weeks. A median blood sample held roughly 150,000 T cells and more than 80,000 unique TCRs.

Sequenced by immunoSEQ multiplex PCR; TCRdb stores in-frame clones only, minus some. This table has 100,000 to 150,000 clones, 86% appearing once. The receptor comes from a man in his forties or fifties with urothelial cancer. The sample here was PBMCs, taken around atezolizumab (anti-PD-L1) treatment. The chain uses TRBV7-9 and TRBJ1-3, with no clear D. The chain's CDR3 is CASSLEVAGNTIYF. Written as DNA, the CDR3 is TGTGCCAGCAGCTTGGAGGTAGCTGGAAACACCATATATTTT.